Below are 21 T cell receptor beta chains sequenced from a single sample in a study of T cells in Graves' hyperthyroidism and ophthalmopathy. Researchers took RNA transcripts and amplified the TCR beta CDR3 regions from them. In the first-round RT-PCR of the TCR CDR3, the HTBI primer set was used. TCRdb called the multiplex PCR reads again in MiXCR, with one record for every CDR3 protein. This sample has a few hundred thousand distinct CDR3 sequences, with 15% to 20% found just once. Material: blood. These receptors were collected from a woman aged 40 to 50 with Graves' ophthalmopathy.

This clonotype was counted at least ten times. The chain couples TRBV28 to TRBJ1-5, with a possible D match to TRBD1 (5 bases). CDR1 and CDR2 (germline): MDHEN, SYDVKM. Trimming stripped 5 bases from V and 1 base from J, with 12 bases between. The CDR3 has 15 residues. The CDR3 spells CASSTRGQSNQPQHF. The CDR3 DNA sequence: TGTGCCAGCAGTACTAGGGGCCAGAGCAATCAGCCCCAGCATTTT.

This chain uses TRBV20-1 with TRBJ1-5; 7 nucleotides line up with TRBD1. The CDR3 is made up of 18 amino acids. V lost 6 bases and J lost 0; bases outside the gene matches: 17. Germline V lookup: CDR1 DFQATT, CDR2 SNEGSKA (reference sequence). The CDR3 coding sequence is TGCAGTGCAAAAGCGACAGGGACGGGGGTATATAGCAATCAGCCCCAGCATTTT. Protein product: CSAKATGTGVYSNQPQHF.

At least ten counts were recorded for this clonotype. The gene calls are TRBV2 and TRBJ1-3; perhaps TRBD1 as D (5 bases). Germline V gene sequence: CDR1 SNHLY, CDR2 FYNNEI. V lost 3 bases, J lost 2 bases, and 11 bases lay in between. The CDR3 loop spans 15 amino acids. CDR3 DNA: TGTGCCAGCAGTGAGTCGACAGTACCTGGAAACACCATATATTTT. Amino acid sequence: CASSESTVPGNTIYF. Using reference TRBV2 and TRBJ1-3 for the parts outside the CDR3, the full variable domain is EPEVTQTPSHQVTQMGQEVILRCVPISNHLYFYWYRQILGQKVEFLVSFYNNEISEKSEIFDDQFSVERPDGSNFTLKIRSTKLEDSAMYFCASSESTVPGNTIYFGEGSWLTVV.

The sample holds a few counts of this clonotype. The chain couples TRBV3-1 to TRBJ2-7; D uncertain. Germline values: CDR1 LGHDT, CDR2 YNNKEL (reference sequence). The CDR3 is 13 residues long. V was pared by 4 bases and J by 6 bases, with 13 bases between. The CDR3 here is CASSRGGVREQYF. The CDR3 region has the DNA TGTGCCAGCAGCCGCGGTGGCGTCCGCGAGCAGTACTTC.

This clonotype has a count of ten or more. This rearrangement joins TRBV12-3 or TRBV12-4 to TRBJ1-5; D might be TRBD1 (6 bases). Trimming took off 0 bases at V and 6 bases at J, with 6 bases between the two ends. The CDR3 has 13 amino acids. CDR3 sequence: CASSLAGGQPQHF. CDR3 DNA: TGTGCCAGCAGTTTAGCAGGGGGTCAGCCCCAGCATTTT.

This clonotype was recorded at least ten times. V usage is TRBV7-9 and J usage is TRBJ1-1, with D possibly TRBD1 on 6 matching bases. The CDR3 contains 15 residues. V gave up 2 bases and J gave up 1 base, with 11 bases separating them. In germline, CDR1 is SEHNR, CDR2 FQNEAQ (reference sequence). The CDR3 nucleotides are TGTGCCAGCAGCTTATCAGGGGAACGGAACACTGAAGCTTTCTTT. This gives the protein CASSLSGERNTEAFF. Full variable domain (remainder filled in from reference TRBV7-9 and TRBJ1-1): DTGVSQNPRHKITKRGQNVTFRCDPISEHNRLYWYRQTLGQGPEFLTYFQNEAQLEKSRLLSDRFSAERPKGSFSTLEIQRTEQGDSAMYLCASSLSGERNTEAFFGQGTRLTVV.

In this sample, this clonotype turned up many times. The chain employs TRBV2 and TRBJ2-7; 9 bases agree with TRBD1. Germline V gene data show CDR1 as SNHLY and CDR2 as FYNNEI. The CDR3 spans 19 residues. The trim removed 8 bases at V and 0 bases at J, leaving 20 bases unmatched. Written as DNA, the CDR3 is TGTGCCAGCGGGTGCCTGCGGACAGGGGCGACCTCCAGCTCCTACGAGCAGTACTTC. This translates into CASGCLRTGATSSSYEQYF.

In this sample, this clonotype turned up many times. This chain connects TRBV20-1 to TRBJ1-5, with 7 bases that match TRBD1. This CDR3 is 15 amino acids long. CDR1 and CDR2 from the germline V gene are DFQATT and SNEGSKA (reference sequence). The CDR3 is CSAKPRTGPNQPQHF. The DNA for the CDR3 is TGCAGCGCCAAGCCCCGGACAGGTCCCAATCAGCCCCAGCATTTT.

A single count supports this clonotype. A much larger clone is a single base away; this may be a read error. Because the CDR3 is missing its conserved closing phenylalanine or tryptophan, this is likely a read error. This chain connects TRBV7-9 to TRBJ2-7; the D is unclear. Germline CDR1 is SEHNR and CDR2 is FQNEAQ (reference sequence). CDR3 size: 15 residues. Trimming cost V 5 bases and J 4 bases, with 18 bases left between them. This CDR3 reads CASSPAVGRSYEQYL. CDR3 coding DNA: TGTGCCAGCAGCCCCGCGGTCGGCAGAAGTTACGAGCAGTACCTC.

This clonotype showed up many times. This chain uses TRBV12-3 or TRBV12-4 with TRBJ1-5, with a weak D call TRBD1 (6 bases). This CDR3 is built from 14 residues. With 6 bases removed from V and 4 bases from J, the gap between germline ends came to 13 bases. The chain's CDR3 is CASRQGGQNQPQHF. CDR3 in DNA: TGTGCCAGCAGACAGGGAGGACAAAATCAGCCCCAGCATTTT.

CDR3 in amino acids: CASSQASMWGADSYEQYF. The CDR3 DNA is TGTGCCAGCAGCCAAGCGTCTATGTGGGGGGCCGACTCCTACGAGCAGTACTTC. The J gene is TRBJ2-7, the V gene TRBV14, with D possibly called TRBD1 or TRBD2 (6 bases each). The CDR3 has 18 amino acids. Trimming took off 1 base at V and 0 bases at J, with 19 bases between the two ends. Germline assignment: CDR1 SGHDN and CDR2 FVKESK.

This clonotype was seen ten or more times. The chain recombines TRBV28 with TRBJ2-7; 7 bases line up with TRBD2. V was pared by 7 bases and J by 0 bases, with 3 bases of the junction left unmatched. Germline V lookup: CDR1 MDHEN, CDR2 SYDVKM. The CDR3 length is 13 residues. The CDR3: CASMRTSSYEQYF. CDR3 in DNA: TGTGCCAGCATGCGGACTAGCTCCTACGAGCAGTACTTC.

In its sample, this clonotype was seen many times. The rearrangement uses TRBV20-1 and TRBJ2-6; 10 positions agree with TRBD1. Germline lookup yields CDR1 DFQATT and CDR2 SNEGSKA (reference sequence). This CDR3 is 16 amino acids long. Germline trimming cut 6 bases from V and 4 bases from J; bases unmatched to any gene: 9. CDR3 nucleotide sequence: TGCAGTGCAACCGGGACAGGGGATTACGGGGCCAACGTCCTGACTTTC. Translation: CSATGTGDYGANVLTF.

The gene calls are TRBV15 and TRBJ2-7; D might be TRBD1 (6 bases). With 5 bases removed from V and 3 bases from J, the gap between germline ends came to 11 bases. Germline values: CDR1 LNHNV, CDR2 YYDKDF (reference sequence). CDR3 size: 13 residues. The CDR3 nucleotides are TGTGCCACCAGCTCGCAGACAGGCTACGAGCAGTACTTC. It yields the protein CATSSQTGYEQYF.

This clonotype showed up many times. The V call is TRBV2, the J call TRBJ2-7, with D possibly being TRBD2 (6 bases). The V and J ends lost 1 base and 4 bases respectively, with 14 bases between them. CDR1 is SNHLY, CDR2 FYNNEI, per germline. CDR3 length: 15 amino acids. The CDR3 loop is CASSEGDGGEYEQYF. For the CDR3, the DNA is TGTGCCAGCAGTGAAGGAGATGGAGGGGAATACGAGCAGTACTTC.

This clonotype has a count of ten or more. This sequence joins TRBV7-2 and TRBJ1-2, with a possible D match to TRBD1 (6 bases). V lost 4 bases and J 2 bases, leaving 11 bases between the germline ends. Per germline, CDR1 SGHTA and CDR2 FQGNSA. The CDR3 is 14 residues long. CDR3: CASSSLGGNYGYTF. CDR3 coding DNA: TGTGCCAGCAGCTCATTAGGGGGAAACTATGGCTACACCTTC.

This clonotype was observed at least ten times. This sequence joins TRBV4-2 and TRBJ2-2, with D perhaps matching TRBD1 or TRBD2 (6 bases each). Per germline, CDR1 LGHNA and CDR2 YNFKEQ. V was clipped by 1 base and J by 7 bases, with 22 bases between them. The CDR3 loop spans 18 amino acids. In DNA, the CDR3 is TGTGCCAGCAGCCAAGTTCCTATGGGGGGCGGTAAGAGCGGGGAGCTGTTTTTT. It codes for CASSQVPMGGGKSGELFF.

This clonotype was detected many times. The rearrangement uses TRBV5-6 and TRBJ2-7, with 7 bases aligning to TRBD1. CDR3 length: 16 amino acids. In germline, CDR1 is SGHDT, CDR2 YYEEEE. Trimming took 1 base from V and 0 from J; bases not matched to a gene: 7. The CDR3 loop is CASSLLTGQRSYEQYF. The CDR3 DNA follows: TGTGCCAGCAGCTTGTTAACGGGACAGCGCTCCTACGAGCAGTACTTC.

The sample holds many counts of this clonotype. The gene calls are TRBV27 and TRBJ2-6; D gene uncertain. V was clipped by 6 bases and J by 0 bases, with 21 bases between them. Germline V gives CDR1 MNHEY, CDR2 SMNVEV (reference sequence). The CDR3 contains 19 residues. The DNA of the CDR3 is TGTGCCAGCAGACGACGCGTCGATCTTCTAACCTCTGGGGCCAACGTCCTGACTTTC. Encoded protein: CASRRRVDLLTSGANVLTF.

In this sample, this clonotype turned up many times. This rearrangement joins TRBV30 to TRBJ2-2; TRBD2 matches at 9 bases. This CDR3 spans 14 amino acids. The germline V gene encodes CDR1 GTSNPN and CDR2 SVGIG (reference sequence). The V and J ends lost 2 bases and 6 bases, in that order; junction bases with no gene match: 4. The CDR3 DNA follows: TGTGCCTGGAGTCATCTAGCGGGATCCGGGGAGCTGTTTTTT. As protein: CAWSHLAGSGELFF.

This clonotype was recorded at least ten times. The rearrangement uses TRBV2 and TRBJ2-5; possibly TRBD2 for D (6 bases). The germline gives CDR1 SNHLY, CDR2 FYNNEI. The CDR3 length is 15 residues. V lost 3 bases to trimming and J lost 6 bases, with 17 bases between them. The CDR3 region has the DNA TGTGCCAGCAGTGAGGTTGGAGGTAGCGGAAAGACCCAGTACTTC. Translating it yields CASSEVGGSGKTQYF.